The next 14 T cell receptor beta chains were all read from a single sample in a study of cytomegalovirus exposure and HLA in healthy donors. The PCR made use of 60 Vbeta and 13 Jbeta primers. Profiled with immunoSEQ multiplex PCR; TCRdb holds only in-frame clones, not every one. The repertoire has 100,000 or so clones, around 80% of them found once; the top ten carry approximately 1.5%. The sequencing sample was made of PBMCs. These receptors were obtained from a man between 35 and 55 years old in good health and CMV-seronegative.

This clone appeared a single time. The chain couples TRBV7-6 to TRBJ2-3, with 9 nucleotides matching TRBD2. J was trimmed by 5 bases and V by 1 base; bases with no gene match: 1. The V gene's germline CDR1 is SGHVS and CDR2 FNYEAQ. This CDR3 is 14 amino acids long. This CDR3 reads CASSLGGGVDTQYF. The CDR3 region has the DNA TGTGCCAGCAGCTTAGGCGGGGGGGTAGATACGCAGTATTTT. Variable domain in full (rest from reference TRBV7-6 and TRBJ2-3): GAGVSQSPRYKVTKRGQDVALRCDPISGHVSLYWYRQALGQGPEFLTYFNYEAQQDKSGLPNDRFSAERPEGSISTLTIQRTEQRDSAMYRCASSLGGGVDTQYFGPGTRLTVL.

The rearrangement links TRBV5-4 to TRBJ1-1, with D hard to call. The CDR3 covers 15 residues. Per the germline V gene, CDR1 is SGHNT and CDR2 is YYREEE (reference sequence). The V and J ends lost 4 bases and 5 bases respectively, with 18 bases between them. CDR3 DNA sequence: TGTGCCAGCAGCCCTAATCCGGGGAGGGAGACTGAAGCTTTCTTT. This encodes CASSPNPGRETEAFF.

In this sample, this clone turned up a few times. This rearrangement joins TRBV5-6 to TRBJ2-1, with 9 bases fitting TRBD1. J was trimmed by 10 bases and V by 3 bases; bases with no gene match: 11. CDR1 is SGHDT and CDR2 is YYEEEE in the germline V gene. This CDR3 region has 15 residues. The DNA of the CDR3 is TGTGCCAGCAGCTCCGCCGGGACAGGGTCCTTCGAGCAGTTCTTC. This encodes CASSSAGTGSFEQFF.

The V call is TRBV7-9, the J call TRBJ2-5; TRBD2 matches 12 bases. The CDR3 is made up of 16 amino acids. With 5 bases clipped from V and 2 bases from J, the junction kept 6 bases outside the gene matches. Germline V gene data show CDR1 as SEHNR and CDR2 as FQNEAQ (reference sequence). CDR3 residues: CASSAGLAGLQETQYF. The CDR3 nucleotides are TGTGCCAGCAGCGCCGGACTAGCGGGGTTACAAGAGACCCAGTACTTC.

The rearrangement links TRBV6-1 to TRBJ2-7; 7 positions match TRBD1. The J segment lost 0 bases and the V segment lost 6 bases, leaving 5 bases of the junction unmatched. Germline CDR1 and CDR2: MNHNS and SASEGT. This CDR3 is built from 14 residues. The DNA for the CDR3 is TGTGCCAGCAGCGGGGACAGAATCTCCTACGAGCAGTACTTC. Translation: CASSGDRISYEQYF.

The chain combines TRBV5-1 with TRBJ1-4, with 7 bases aligning to TRBD1. The CDR3 length is 21 residues. Trimming at V came to 0 bases and at J to 2 bases, leaving 19 bases not matched to a gene. Looked up from germline, CDR1 is SGHRS and CDR2 is YFSETQ. The CDR3 nucleotides read TGCGCCAGCAGCTTGGGGCTAAGGACAGGAGGGCCTCCGGGTACTAATGAAAAACTGTTTTTT. It is translated as CASSLGLRTGGPPGTNEKLFF.

The J gene is TRBJ2-7, the V gene TRBV27; 7 bases map to TRBD1. The CDR3 is made up of 14 amino acids. Germline values: CDR1 MNHEY, CDR2 SMNVEV (reference sequence). V lost 5 bases, J lost 6 bases, and 10 bases stayed unmatched. For the CDR3, the DNA is TGTGCCAGCAGTATCTCGGGACAGCAACGCGAGCAGTACTTC. It codes for CASSISGQQREQYF.

V usage is TRBV7-9 and J usage is TRBJ1-4; 7 bases match TRBD1. CDR1 is SEHNR and CDR2 is FQNEAQ in the germline V gene (reference sequence). The ends lost 5 bases at V and 9 bases at J; junction bases unmatched: 3. CDR3 length equals 12 residues. DNA of the CDR3: TGTGCCAGCAGCGCGGGACAGCAAAAACTGTTTTTT. It specifies CASSAGQQKLFF.

The chain uses TRBV11-2 and TRBJ2-1; 9 positions match TRBD1. Losses at the gene ends were 5 bases for V and 10 bases for J; bases not matched to a gene: 6. Germline CDR1 and CDR2: SGHAT and FQNNGV. The CDR3 extends over 13 amino acids. The CDR3 DNA reads as TGTGCCAGCAGCCCACAGGGGGCGCAGGAGCAGTTCTTC. Amino acids: CASSPQGAQEQFF.

This clone appeared a few times. The chain combines TRBV4-2 with TRBJ2-3, with a weak D call TRBD1 (7 bases). CDR1 LGHNA and CDR2 YNFKEQ come from the germline V gene. The CDR3 has 16 amino acids. With 0 bases removed from V and 6 bases from J, the gap between germline ends came to 16 bases. This chain's CDR3 is CASSQDRGQGVDTQYF. CDR3 nucleotides: TGTGCCAGCAGCCAAGATCGGGGGCAGGGGGTGGATACGCAGTATTTT.

The genes are TRBV5-1 and TRBJ1-1; D possibly corresponds to TRBD1 (6 bases). Trimming took 2 bases from V and 5 from J, leaving 7 bases between them. Germline lookup yields CDR1 SGHRS and CDR2 YFSETQ. The CDR3 spans 12 residues. Written as DNA, the CDR3 is TGCGCCAGCAGCTTAACAGGGACTGAAGCTTTCTTT. Its translation is CASSLTGTEAFF.

V usage is TRBV19 and J usage is TRBJ1-4; maybe TRBD1 (6 bases). The germline V gene has CDR1 LNHDA and CDR2 SQIVND (reference sequence). The CDR3 loop spans 14 amino acids. V dropped 8 bases and J dropped 8 bases, with 18 bases sitting between them. Written as DNA, the CDR3 is TGTGCCAGTTGGGGGGGCAGATTTGAGGAAAAACTGTTTTTT. Its translation is CASWGGRFEEKLFF.

As regards this clone: This same CDR3 is encoded by further DNA sequences in the sample. The chain has TRBV19 and TRBJ1-1; no clear D. The V end lost 3 bases, the J end lost 2 bases, and 7 bases lay between the germline ends. There are 13 residues in the CDR3. The germline gives CDR1 LNHDA, CDR2 SQIVND (reference sequence). CDR3 sequence: CASSIGRNTEAFF. CDR3 nucleotides: TGTGCCAGTAGTATTGGTAGAAACACTGAAGCTTTCTTT. The variable domain in full, completed from reference TRBV19 and TRBJ1-1, reads DGGITQSPKYLFRKEGQNVTLSCEQNLNHDAMYWYRQDPGQGLRLIYYSQIVNDFQKGDIAEGYSVSREKKESFPLTVTSAQKNPTAFYLCASSIGRNTEAFFGQGTRLTVV.

V gene TRBV5-1 combines with J gene TRBJ2-7; TRBD1 matches at 7 bases. Trimming took 5 bases from V and 3 from J; bases not matched to a gene: 14. The CDR3 runs to 16 residues. Per germline, CDR1 SGHRS and CDR2 YFSETQ. The CDR3 nucleotides are TGCGCCAGCAGTCAAAACCGGGACAGACTTAACTACGAGCAGTACTTC. It is translated as CASSQNRDRLNYEQYF.